This T cell receptor (beta chain) came from a study of OX40 agonist ivuxolimab in advanced cancers. Overall study context: Mean age approximately 55 years, range about 20 to 79; about 81% male. Among those treated, three patients had partial responses, one with hepatocellular carcinoma and two with cutaneous melanoma.

Here immunoSEQ multiplex PCR was the method, and the copy in TCRdb shows in-frame clones only, minus some. Altogether more than 65,000 clones are present, around 89% being singletons, with the ten largest covering 8% to 11%. The CDR3 is 13 residues long. With V trimmed by 5 bases and J by 3 bases, 4 bases remained unmatched. The germline V gene encodes CDR1 SGHTA and CDR2 FQGTGA. This sequence was found in an adult with an advanced solid tumor such as melanoma, head and neck, liver or kidney cancer. The sample here was CD4+ or CD8+ T cells sorted from blood, taken in a trial of the OX40 agonist ivuxolimab. This rearrangement joins TRBV7-3 to TRBJ2-7, with 7 bases fitting TRBD2. CDR3 nucleotide sequence: TGTGCCAGCAGCGCGGGGAGGGGCTACGAGCAGTACTTC. It yields the protein CASSAGRGYEQYF.